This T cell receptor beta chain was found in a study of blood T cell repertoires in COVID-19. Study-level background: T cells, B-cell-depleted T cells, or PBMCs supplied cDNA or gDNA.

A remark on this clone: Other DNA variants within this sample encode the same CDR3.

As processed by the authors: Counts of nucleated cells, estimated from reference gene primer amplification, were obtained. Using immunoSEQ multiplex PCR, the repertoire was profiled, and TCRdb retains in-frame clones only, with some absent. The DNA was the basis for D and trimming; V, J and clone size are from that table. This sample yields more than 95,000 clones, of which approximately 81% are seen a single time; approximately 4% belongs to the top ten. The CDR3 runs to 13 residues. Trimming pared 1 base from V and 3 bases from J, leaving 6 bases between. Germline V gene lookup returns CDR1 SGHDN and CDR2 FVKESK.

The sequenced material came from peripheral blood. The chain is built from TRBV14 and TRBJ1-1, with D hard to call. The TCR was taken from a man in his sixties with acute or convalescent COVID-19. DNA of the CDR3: TGTGCCAGCAGCCAAGTTTGGCACACTGAAGCTTTCTTT. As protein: CASSQVWHTEAFF.